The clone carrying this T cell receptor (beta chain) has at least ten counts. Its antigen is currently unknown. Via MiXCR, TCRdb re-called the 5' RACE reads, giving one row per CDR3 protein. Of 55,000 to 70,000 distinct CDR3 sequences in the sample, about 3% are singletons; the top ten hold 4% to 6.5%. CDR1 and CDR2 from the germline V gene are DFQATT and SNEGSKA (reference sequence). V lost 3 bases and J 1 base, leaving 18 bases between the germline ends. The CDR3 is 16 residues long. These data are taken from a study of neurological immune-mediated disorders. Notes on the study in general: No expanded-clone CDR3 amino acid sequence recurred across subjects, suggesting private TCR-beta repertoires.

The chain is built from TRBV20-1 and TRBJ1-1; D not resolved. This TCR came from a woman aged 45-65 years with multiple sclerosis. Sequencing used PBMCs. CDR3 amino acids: CSARALREGKNTEAFF. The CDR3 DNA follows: TGCAGTGCTAGGGCCCTAAGGGAGGGAAAGAACACTGAAGCTTTCTTT.